These 14 T cell receptor beta chains were all obtained from the same sample, sequenced in a study of shared clonotypes between healthy human individuals. The data were produced by immunoSEQ multiplex PCR, yet TCRdb's version contains in-frame clones alone and is incomplete. The data show about 670,000 clones, roughly 78% seen once. The specimen was memory CD4+ T cells sorted from blood. The sample's subset: CD45RA-negative fraction. These receptors came from a woman aged 25 to 39 in good health.

This sequence joins TRBV25-1 and TRBJ2-1, with D tentatively TRBD2 (6 bases). V was shortened by 3 bases and J by 15 bases, with 27 bases between the two germline ends. Germline CDR1 is MGHDK and CDR2 is SYGVNS. CDR3 length equals 16 residues. The CDR3 loop is CASSDSGGGGVGERFF. CDR3 DNA sequence: TGTGCCAGCAGTGACTCCGGGGGTGGTGGTGTGGGAGAACGGTTCTTC.

The table lists this clone with a few counts. V gene TRBV7-3 combines with J gene TRBJ1-1, with D possibly being TRBD1 (6 bases). Germline values: CDR1 SGHTA, CDR2 FQGTGA. V shed 6 bases and J shed 4 bases, with 21 bases lying between them. This CDR3 is built from 16 residues. This chain's CDR3 is CASRREVGGLGTEAFF. CDR3 sequence (DNA): TGTGCCAGCAGAAGAGAGGTAGGGGGTCTGGGCACTGAAGCTTTCTTT.

The chain is built from TRBV27 and TRBJ2-4; D not certain. V lost 5 bases, J lost 2 bases, and 7 bases lay in between. CDR1 is MNHEY, CDR2 SMNVEV, per germline (reference sequence). The CDR3 has 13 amino acids. CDR3: CASSPGPKNIQYF. The CDR3 bases are TGTGCCAGCAGTCCCGGGCCCAAAAACATTCAGTACTTC.

The gene calls are TRBV27 and TRBJ2-1; no reliable D call. There are 14 residues in the CDR3. V gave up 3 bases and J gave up 6 bases, with 12 bases separating them. Per germline, CDR1 MNHEY and CDR2 SMNVEV (reference sequence). Here the CDR3 reads CASSFGNPGNEQFF. The CDR3 nucleotides read TGTGCCAGCAGTTTTGGGAATCCGGGCAATGAGCAGTTCTTC.

The chain combines TRBV7-2 with TRBJ2-7, with a possible D match to TRBD2 (6 bases). Deletions cut 5 bases from V and 3 bases from J, with 14 bases between. Germline V gene data show CDR1 as SGHTA and CDR2 as FQGNSA. This CDR3 spans 14 amino acids. DNA of the CDR3: TGTGCCAGCAGCCGGGACTTCCATGGCTACGAGCAGTACTTC. Its protein is CASSRDFHGYEQYF.

The chain uses TRBV9 and TRBJ2-3; TRBD2 aligns across 12 bases. Per the germline V gene, CDR1 is SGDLS and CDR2 is YYNGEE. This CDR3 region has 16 residues. Trimming removed 4 bases from V and 3 bases from J; junction bases left unmatched: 6. CDR3 DNA sequence: TGTGCCAGCAGCCCCCGGACTAGCGGGAAAACAGATACGCAGTATTTT. Its protein is CASSPRTSGKTDTQYF.

The chain employs TRBV18 and TRBJ1-2, with D hard to call. Germline loops: CDR1 KGHSH, CDR2 LQKENI. The CDR3 is made up of 13 amino acids. V lost 3 bases to trimming and J lost 3 bases, with 8 bases between them. The CDR3 loop is CASSPVKDYGYTF. As DNA, the CDR3 is TGTGCCAGCTCACCCGTGAAGGACTATGGCTACACCTTC. Variable domain in full (rest from reference TRBV18 and TRBJ1-2): NAGVMQNPRHLVRRRGQEARLRCSPMKGHSHVYWYRQLPEEGLKFMVYLQKENIIDESGMPKERFSAEFPKEGPSILRIQQVVRGDSAAYFCASSPVKDYGYTFGSGTRLTVV.

This clone has just a few counts. The chain recombines TRBV7-9 with TRBJ2-7; the match to TRBD2 covers 8 bases. Germline V gene lookup returns CDR1 SEHNR and CDR2 FQNEAQ (reference sequence). This CDR3 is 16 amino acids long. J was trimmed by 0 bases and V by 5 bases; bases with no gene match: 9. The CDR3 region has the DNA TGTGCCAGCAGCGTCCCTCTAGCGGGCCTCTCCTACGAGCAGTACTTC. It yields the protein CASSVPLAGLSYEQYF.

CDR3 coding DNA: TGTGCCAGCAGCTTAGCCGGGAGAGCCGAGACCCAGTACTTC. It codes for CASSLAGRAETQYF. The chain couples TRBV7-7 to TRBJ2-5; TRBD2 is a possible D gene (6 bases). V was trimmed by 0 bases and J by 5 bases, leaving 10 bases between them. This CDR3 spans 14 amino acids. The V gene's germline CDR1 is SSHAT and CDR2 FNYEAQ (reference sequence). Based on the CDR3 plus reference TRBV7-7 and TRBJ2-5, the full variable domain is GAGVSQSPRYKVTKRGQDVTLRCDPISSHATLYWYQQALGQGPEFLTYFNYEAQPDKSGLPSDRFSAERPEGSISTLTIQRTEQRDSAMYRCASSLAGRAETQYFGPGTRLLVL.

The chain employs TRBV28 and TRBJ2-1; the match to TRBD2 covers 11 bases. This CDR3 is 21 amino acids long. J was trimmed by 2 bases and V by 5 bases; bases with no gene match: 20. The germline V gene encodes CDR1 MDHEN and CDR2 SYDVKM. CDR3: CASSPIFQGLAASPAYNEQFF. The CDR3 coding sequence is TGTGCCAGCAGTCCGATCTTCCAGGGACTAGCGGCGTCACCCGCCTACAATGAGCAGTTCTTC.

The gene calls are TRBV27 and TRBJ1-1; D uncertain. The V end lost 7 bases, the J end lost 1 base, and 7 bases lay between the germline ends. This CDR3 has 12 amino acids. Germline V gene data show CDR1 as MNHEY and CDR2 as SMNVEV (reference sequence). The CDR3 DNA is TGTGCCAGCATTGACACGAACACTGAAGCTTTCTTT. Residues: CASIDTNTEAFF.

J is TRBJ1-4 and V is TRBV19; D is undetermined. V was trimmed by 6 bases and J by 3 bases, leaving 11 bases between them. CDR1 is LNHDA, CDR2 SQIVND, per germline (reference sequence). The CDR3 sequence is 14 residues long. CDR3 region: CASSTGEANEKLFF. The CDR3 nucleotides read TGTGCCAGTAGCACCGGAGAGGCTAATGAAAAACTGTTTTTT.

The chain recombines TRBV2 with TRBJ2-1; 11 nucleotides line up with TRBD2. Germline CDR1 reads SNHLY; CDR2 reads FYNNEI. This CDR3 comprises 15 residues. Germline trimming cut 7 bases from V and 4 bases from J; bases unmatched to any gene: 6. The chain's CDR3 is CASKIRLAGYNEQFF. The DNA of the CDR3 is TGTGCCAGCAAAATTCGACTAGCGGGGTACAATGAGCAGTTCTTC.

The chain uses TRBV7-9 and TRBJ1-2; D may be TRBD1 (5 bases). CDR1 is SEHNR, CDR2 FQNEAQ, per germline (reference sequence). This CDR3 spans 18 amino acids. V gave up 2 bases and J gave up 7 bases, with 26 bases separating them. The chain's CDR3 is CASSLLARGLRAHRGYTF. The CDR3 bases are TGTGCCAGCAGCTTATTAGCCCGGGGCCTCAGGGCGCACCGTGGCTACACCTTC.